Listed below are T cell receptor beta chains from one sample, sequenced in a study of T cell responses to AZD1222 COVID-19 vaccine. The assay was immunoSEQ multiplex PCR, and TCRdb's table has in-frame clones only and misses some. The sample consists of fewer than 130,000 clones, around 90% of them appearing once. The input for sequencing was peripheral blood, taken on day 0 of AZD1222 vaccination. Receptors originate from an adult in good health. CDR3s include the opening cysteine and the closing phenylalanine or tryptophan. Fields, in order: D gene, J gene, V gene, clone size, CDR3 protein, CDR3 DNA. The D gene is left open where the match is weak. A clone size is listed for some rows: how often the clone was seen (once, few, many), or a class if it is expanded.

TRBD2,TRBJ2-7,TRBV24-1,-,CATSDSRGGPYEQYF,TGTGCCACCAGTGATTCTCGGGGGGGACCCTACGAGCAGTACTTC
TRBD1,TRBJ2-7,TRBV12-3/TRBV12-4,once,CASRGTGKLEQYF,TGTGCCAGCAGGGGGACAGGGAAGCTCGAGCAGTACTTC
TRBD1,TRBJ1-1,TRBV19,-,CASSTGQGWTEAFF,TGTGCCAGTAGTACAGGACAGGGGTGGACTGAAGCTTTCTTT
-,TRBJ2-7,TRBV5-4,-,CASSLGPEVYEQYF,TGTGCCAGCAGCCTAGGGCCTGAAGTCTACGAGCAGTACTTC
TRBD1,TRBJ2-2,TRBV29-1,-,CSVEGDRRSGELFF,TGCAGCGTTGAAGGGGACAGAAGGTCCGGGGAGCTGTTTTTT
-,TRBJ1-2,TRBV5-1,-,CASSPGPLGYTF,TGCGCCAGCAGCCCGGGCCCTTTGGGCTACACCTTC
-,TRBJ1-4,TRBV4-1,-,CASSQARVEKLFF,TGCGCCAGCAGCCAAGCGCGGGTAGAAAAACTGTTTTTT
TRBD1,TRBJ1-5,TRBV2,-,CASKRDRGNQPQHF,TGTGCCAGCAAGAGAGACAGGGGCAATCAGCCCCAGCATTTT
-,TRBJ1-4,TRBV5-4,-,CASSPQQAGYEKLFF,TGTGCCAGCAGCCCGCAACAGGCAGGGTATGAAAAACTGTTTTTT
-,TRBJ1-1,TRBV27,-,CASSIEAGTEAFF,TGTGCCAGCAGCATCGAGGCGGGTACTGAAGCTTTCTTT
-,TRBJ1-1,TRBV27,-,CASSHSRGNTEAFF,TGTGCCAGCAGCCACTCGAGAGGGAACACTGAAGCTTTCTTT
-,TRBJ1-6,TRBV5-5,-,CASSPLVDNSPLHF,TGTGCCAGCAGCCCGCTAGTCGATAATTCACCCCTCCACTTT
-,TRBJ1-6,TRBV28,-,CASTPDWRSSYNSPLHF,TGTGCCAGCACCCCGGATTGGAGAAGCTCCTATAATTCACCCCTCCACTTT
-,TRBJ2-7,TRBV2,-,CASLGGTYEQYF,TGTGCCAGCCTGGGGGGAACCTACGAGCAGTACTTC
-,TRBJ1-5,TRBV19,-,CASRDGGSNQPQHF,TGTGCCAGTAGGGACGGGGGAAGCAATCAGCCCCAGCATTTT
-,TRBJ1-5,TRBV19,-,CASSINRDQPQHF,TGTGCCAGTAGTATTAACAGGGACCAGCCCCAGCATTTT
-,TRBJ1-5,TRBV5-6,-,CASSFADYSNQPQHF,TGTGCCAGCAGCTTTGCCGATTATAGCAATCAGCCCCAGCATTTT
-,TRBJ1-1,TRBV2,-,CASSEVWGDTEAFF,TGTGCCAGCAGTGAGGTTTGGGGGGACACTGAAGCTTTCTTT
TRBD2,TRBJ2-7,TRBV28,-,CASSSGSASSYEQYF,TGTGCCAGCAGTAGCGGGAGCGCCAGCTCCTACGAGCAGTACTTC
-,TRBJ1-1,TRBV2,-,CASSVAGSMNTEAFF,TGTGCCAGCAGTGTCGCCGGCTCCATGAACACTGAAGCTTTCTTT
-,TRBJ2-2,TRBV6-5,-,CASSYRGIDTGELFF,TGTGCCAGCAGTTACAGGGGGATAGACACCGGGGAGCTGTTTTTT
-,TRBJ1-5,TRBV7-9,-,CASSLAGGNQPQHF,TGTGCCAGCAGCTTAGCAGGGGGCAATCAGCCCCAGCATTTT
TRBD2,TRBJ2-7,TRBV27,once,CASRTSGGLFSYEQYF,TGTGCCAGCAGGACTAGCGGGGGGCTCTTCTCCTACGAGCAGTACTTC
TRBD1,TRBJ1-6,TRBV7-9,-,CASSERGQGGNSPLHF,TGTGCCAGCAGCGAACGAGGACAGGGAGGGAATTCACCCCTCCACTTT
-,TRBJ1-5,TRBV19,-,CASTTTKQPQHF,TGTGCCAGTACAACGACCAAACAGCCCCAGCATTTT
-,TRBJ1-4,TRBV2,-,CASSEEAKTKKVFF,TGTGCCAGCAGTGAAGAAGCCAAGACGAAAAAGGTGTTTTTT
-,TRBJ1-1,TRBV11-3,-,CASSQPGFTTRNTEAFF,TGTGCCAGCAGTCAACCCGGTTTTACGACTCGGAACACTGAAGCTTTCTTT
-,TRBJ2-3,TRBV6-1,-,CASSEARGDTQYF,TGTGCCAGCAGTGAAGCCCGGGGAGATACGCAGTATTTT
TRBD1,TRBJ1-1,TRBV5-1,-,CASRDRGSMNTEAFF,TGCGCCAGCCGGGACAGGGGATCCATGAACACTGAAGCTTTCTTT
-,TRBJ1-1,TRBV19,few,CASIRNPGMNTEAFF,TGTGCCAGTATCAGAAATCCGGGCATGAACACTGAAGCTTTCTTT
-,TRBJ1-1,TRBV28,once,CASSPFITTEAFF,TGTGCCAGCAGTCCCTTTATCACCACTGAAGCTTTCTTT
TRBD1,TRBJ1-1,TRBV7-9,-,CASSDRDRGTNTEAFF,TGTGCCAGCAGCGACCGGGACAGGGGCACGAACACTGAAGCTTTCTTT
-,TRBJ1-5,TRBV4-1,-,CASSQETGAVFQPQHF,TGCGCCAGCAGCCAAGAAACCGGTGCCGTTTTTCAGCCCCAGCATTTT
-,TRBJ2-7,TRBV29-1,-,CSVVISYEQYF,TGCAGCGTTGTAATCTCCTACGAGCAGTACTTC
-,TRBJ2-7,TRBV19,-,CASSTGFSYEQYF,TGTGCCAGTAGCACAGGATTTTCCTACGAGCAGTACTTC
-,TRBJ2-1,TRBV9,-,CASSVDGRNEQFF,TGTGCCAGCAGCGTAGATGGGAGAAATGAGCAGTTCTTC
-,TRBJ1-2,TRBV19,-,CASSIRADYGYTF,TGTGCCAGTAGTATTAGGGCGGACTATGGCTACACCTTC
-,TRBJ2-3,TRBV14,-,CASSQERAGTDTQYF,TGTGCCAGCAGCCAAGAGCGAGCCGGCACAGATACGCAGTATTTT
-,TRBJ1-1,TRBV7-9,-,CASRGRTDLRAFF,TGTGCCAGCAGGGGTAGGACTGACTTGAGAGCTTTCTTT
-,TRBJ1-1,TRBV5-1,-,CASSLRGNTEAFF,TGCGCCAGCAGCTTGCGGGGTAACACTGAAGCTTTCTTT
TRBD1,TRBJ1-2,TRBV6-5,-,CASSYPTTGVSGYTF,TGTGCCAGCAGTTACCCTACGACAGGGGTTTCTGGCTACACCTTC
-,TRBJ1-2,TRBV30,few,CACQQRGYTF,TGTGCCTGTCAACAAAGGGGCTACACCTTC
-,TRBJ1-1,TRBV14,-,CASSQEGRRQNTEAFF,TGTGCCAGCAGCCAAGAGGGGCGGAGGCAGAACACTGAAGCTTTCTTT
-,TRBJ2-1,TRBV6-1,-,CASSENTISYNEQFF,TGTGCCAGCAGTGAAAATACTATCTCCTACAATGAGCAGTTCTTC
-,TRBJ2-7,TRBV5-1,-,CASSLDGKPIPYEQYF,TGCGCCAGCAGCTTGGATGGGAAGCCAATTCCCTACGAGCAGTACTTC
-,TRBJ2-5,TRBV5-1,-,CASSSDNTQETQYF,TGCGCCAGCAGCTCGGACAATACCCAAGAGACCCAGTACTTC